A single sample is the source of the 15 T cell receptor beta chains below, sequenced in a study of shared clonotypes between healthy human individuals. TCRdb's table, derived via immunoSEQ multiplex PCR, lists solely in-frame clones and lacks some. The sample includes 1.6 million or so clones, approximately 98.5% of them seen just once. Sequencing was done on a sample of naive CD4+ T cells sorted from blood. Subset denoted: CD45RA+ positively selected. These receptors originate from a young man in good health.

The rearrangement links TRBV9 to TRBJ2-2; 7 bases fit TRBD1. The V segment lost 0 bases and the J segment 1 base; nucleotides outside the gene matches: 3. The CDR3 has 16 residues. The germline V gene has CDR1 SGDLS and CDR2 YYNGEE. The CDR3 sequence: CASSVAQGVNTGELFF. As DNA, the CDR3 is TGTGCCAGCAGCGTAGCTCAGGGGGTGAACACCGGGGAGCTGTTTTTT.

The V gene is TRBV11-2, the J gene TRBJ1-3; D is perhaps TRBD1 (5 bases). Trimming removed 5 bases from V and 5 bases from J, with 19 bases in between. In germline, CDR1 is SGHAT, CDR2 FQNNGV. CDR3 length: 16 residues. CDR3 nucleotides: TGTGCCAGCAGCCAAACGGCCCGGGGGTCTAGAAACACCATATATTTT. Amino acid sequence: CASSQTARGSRNTIYF.

This clone was seen only once. The V gene is TRBV19, the J gene TRBJ1-5, with D unclear. Between the trimmed V and J ends, which lost 7 bases and 2 bases, there was a span of 9 bases. This CDR3 region has 13 residues. The germline V gene has CDR1 LNHDA and CDR2 SQIVND (reference sequence). The CDR3 DNA sequence: TGTGCCAGTAACGGCCAGGGCAATCAGCCCCAGCATTTT. Protein sequence: CASNGQGNQPQHF.

Here the CDR3 reads CASRAYEQYF. CDR3 nucleotides: TGTGCCAGCAGGGCCTACGAGCAGTACTTC. The chain carries TRBV6-1 and TRBJ2-7; D unresolved. The CDR3 is 10 residues long. From germline, CDR1 is MNHNS and CDR2 SASEGT. With 6 bases removed from V and 2 bases from J, the gap between germline ends came to 2 bases.

This clone was seen just once. V is TRBV5-4 and J is TRBJ2-1, with 12 bases fitting TRBD2. Trimming cost V 4 bases and J 5 bases; bases outside gene matches: 4. In germline, CDR1 is SGHNT, CDR2 YYREEE (reference sequence). There are 15 residues in the CDR3. The DNA for the CDR3 is TGTGCCAGCAGCCCGACTAGCGGGAGTCACAATGAGCAGTTCTTC. Residues: CASSPTSGSHNEQFF.

The chain uses TRBV7-2 and TRBJ2-1; D is possibly TRBD2 (6 bases). The CDR3 runs to 16 residues. CDR1 SGHTA and CDR2 FQGNSA come from the germline V gene. V lost 5 bases and J 6 bases, leaving 20 bases between the germline ends. CDR3 DNA: TGTGCCAGCAGCCCCCCCCGTTGGGAGGTCGGCAATGAGCAGTTCTTC. It specifies CASSPPRWEVGNEQFF.

The chain recombines TRBV5-1 with TRBJ2-5; D may match TRBD1 or TRBD2 (5 bases each). The V gene lost 5 bases and the J gene lost 5 bases, with 13 bases spanning the gap. Germline CDR1 is SGHRS and CDR2 is YFSETQ. This CDR3 comprises 13 residues. CDR3 sequence reads: CASSWGPSETQYF. CDR3 nucleotides: TGCGCCAGCAGTTGGGGACCCTCGGAGACCCAGTACTTC.

The chain employs TRBV7-2 and TRBJ2-7, with D possibly matching TRBD1 (6 bases). Per the germline V gene, CDR1 is SGHTA and CDR2 is FQGNSA. This CDR3 region has 17 residues. With 5 bases removed from V and 3 bases from J, the gap between germline ends came to 23 bases. As DNA, the CDR3 is TGTGCCAGCAGCAAATCGGACAGCTTCTACTACTACTACGAGCAGTACTTC. Translating gives CASSKSDSFYYYYEQYF.

The V call is TRBV5-1, the J call TRBJ2-7, with 10 bases lining up with TRBD2. The CDR3 has 15 residues. The V gene end was trimmed by 0 bases and the J gene end by 6 bases; junction bases not matched to a gene: 6. Germline assignment: CDR1 SGHRS and CDR2 YFSETQ. The CDR3 coding sequence is TGCGCCAGCAGCTTGGGGTCTAGCGGGAGCGGCGAGCAGTACTTC. This sequence encodes CASSLGSSGSGEQYF.

The chain carries TRBV7-2 and TRBJ1-1; D possibly corresponds to TRBD1 (5 bases). Trimming removed 4 bases at V and 0 bases at J, with 12 bases between. The germline gives CDR1 SGHTA, CDR2 FQGNSA. This CDR3 contains 15 residues. CDR3 DNA: TGTGCCAGCAGCTCCCAAGGACACATGAACACTGAAGCTTTCTTT. Encoded protein: CASSSQGHMNTEAFF.

The rearrangement links TRBV6-6 to TRBJ2-3; the match to TRBD2 covers 7 bases. CDR3 length: 16 residues. V trimming: 0 bases; J trimming: 4 bases; junction bases outside the gene matches: 7. Germline values: CDR1 MNHNY, CDR2 SVGAGI (reference sequence). The CDR3 reads CASSYSLTSRPDTQYF. CDR3 sequence (DNA): TGTGCCAGCAGTTACTCATTGACTAGCCGTCCAGATACGCAGTATTTT.

V is TRBV4-1 and J is TRBJ2-4, with 7 bases lining up with TRBD1. The CDR3 totals 15 residues. Losses at the gene ends were 4 bases for V and 10 bases for J; bases not matched to a gene: 13. From germline, CDR1 is MGHRA and CDR2 YSYEKL. The CDR3 sequence: CASSPSTGKVEIQYF. The CDR3, as DNA: TGCGCCAGCAGCCCATCGACAGGGAAAGTGGAGATTCAGTACTTC.

The chain is built from TRBV5-4 and TRBJ2-3; D may be TRBD2 (5 bases). Germline loops: CDR1 SGHNT, CDR2 YYREEE (reference sequence). The V gene lost 3 bases and the J gene lost 0 bases, with 14 bases spanning the gap. The CDR3 is 16 amino acids. The CDR3, as DNA: TGTGCCAGCAGCTGGCGGGTGGAGGAGAGCACAGATACGCAGTATTTT. Amino acids: CASSWRVEESTDTQYF.

The CDR3 is CASSEWSRGDEQFF. CDR3 bases: TGTGCCAGCAGTGAATGGTCCAGGGGCGATGAGCAGTTCTTC. The chain employs TRBV6-1 and TRBJ2-1; D perhaps matches TRBD1 (6 bases). CDR1 is MNHNS and CDR2 is SASEGT in the germline V gene. This CDR3 has 14 residues. Trimming took off 2 bases at V and 8 bases at J, with 13 bases between the two ends.

The chain combines TRBV2 with TRBJ2-7, with D tentatively TRBD1 (6 bases). Between the trimmed V and J ends, which lost 0 bases and 3 bases, there was a span of 21 bases. Germline CDR1 SNHLY, CDR2 FYNNEI. This CDR3 contains 18 residues. This CDR3 reads CASSEAYRDPGKGYEQYF. In DNA form, the CDR3 reads TGTGCCAGCAGTGAAGCGTACAGGGACCCCGGGAAGGGCTACGAGCAGTACTTC.